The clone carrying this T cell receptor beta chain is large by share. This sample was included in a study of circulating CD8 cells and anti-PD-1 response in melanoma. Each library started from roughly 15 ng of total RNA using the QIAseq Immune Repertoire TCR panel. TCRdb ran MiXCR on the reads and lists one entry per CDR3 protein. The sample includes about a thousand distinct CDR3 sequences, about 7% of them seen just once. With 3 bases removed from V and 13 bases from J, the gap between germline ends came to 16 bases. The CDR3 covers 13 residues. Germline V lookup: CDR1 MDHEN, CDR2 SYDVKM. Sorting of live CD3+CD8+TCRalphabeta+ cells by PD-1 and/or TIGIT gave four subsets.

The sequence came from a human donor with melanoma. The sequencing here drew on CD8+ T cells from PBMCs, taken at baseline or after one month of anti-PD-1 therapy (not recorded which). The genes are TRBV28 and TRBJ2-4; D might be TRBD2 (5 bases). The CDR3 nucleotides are TGTGCCAGCAGTTTTACGCCGGGATCAGTGCAGTACTTC. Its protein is CASSFTPGSVQYF. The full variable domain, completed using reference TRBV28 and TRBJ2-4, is DVKVTQSSRYLVKRTGEKVFLECVQDMDHENMFWYRQDPGLGLRLIYFSYDVKMKEKGDIPEGYSVSREKKERFSLILESASTNQTSMYLCASSFTPGSVQYFGAGTRLSVL.